A selection of T cell receptor beta chains follows, all from one sample in a study of T-cell reconstitution after alpha-beta-depleted transplantation in children. Via MiXCR, TCRdb re-called the PCR reads, giving one row per CDR3 protein. The sample holds some 350,000 distinct CDR3 sequences, about a sixth seen once. This material consisted of PBMCs, mostly from graft donor cells, taken 360 days after TCRalphabeta/CD19-depleted stem cell transplant. The source is a male patient aged 2 to 10 who had a stem cell transplant for acute lymphoblastic leukemia, so the T cells may come from the graft donor. CDR3s include the opening cysteine and the closing phenylalanine or tryptophan. Fields, in order: CDR3 protein, CDR3 DNA, clone size, V gene, D gene, J gene. A D gene is named only where the DNA matches it firmly. Clone size is not always given. Where it is, it says once, few, many or a class for expanded clones.

cdr3_aa: CASSMGLPFYNEQFF; cdr3_nt: TGTGCCAGTAGTATGGGACTCCCCTTCTACAATGAGCAGTTCTTC; clone_size: .; v_call: TRBV19; d_call: .; j_call: TRBJ2-1
cdr3_aa: CASSQLGRTGITEAFF; cdr3_nt: TGTGCCAGCAGCCAATTAGGGCGGACAGGGATCACTGAAGCTTTCTTT; clone_size: .; v_call: TRBV3-1; d_call: TRBD1; j_call: TRBJ1-1
cdr3_aa: CASSYSRGAGYNEQFF; cdr3_nt: TGTGCCAGCAGTTACTCTCGGGGGGCGGGCTACAATGAGCAGTTCTTC; clone_size: .; v_call: TRBV6-5; d_call: .; j_call: TRBJ2-1
cdr3_aa: CASSLGGLAGVADTQYF; cdr3_nt: TGTGCCAGCAGCTTAGGTGGGCTAGCGGGAGTTGCAGATACGCAGTATTTT; clone_size: .; v_call: TRBV7-8; d_call: TRBD2; j_call: TRBJ2-3
cdr3_aa: CASSPGTSYTDTQYF; cdr3_nt: TGCGCCAGCAGCCCCGGGACTAGCTACACAGATACGCAGTATTTT; clone_size: many; v_call: TRBV4-3; d_call: TRBD2; j_call: TRBJ2-3
cdr3_aa: CASSPRLLLTVGEQFF; cdr3_nt: TGTGCCAGCTCACCGAGATTGCTACTGACCGTGGGGGAGCAGTTCTTC; clone_size: few; v_call: TRBV18; d_call: .; j_call: TRBJ2-1
cdr3_aa: CSVEGLLVNTEAFF; cdr3_nt: TGCAGCGTTGAAGGTCTGTTGGTGAACACTGAAGCTTTCTTT; clone_size: .; v_call: TRBV29-1; d_call: .; j_call: TRBJ1-1
cdr3_aa: CARWTRKRDEQFF; cdr3_nt: TGCGCCAGGTGGACACGGAAGCGCGATGAGCAGTTCTTC; clone_size: many; v_call: TRBV5-1; d_call: .; j_call: TRBJ2-1
cdr3_aa: CASSQISGIYEQYF; cdr3_nt: TGTGCCAGCAGCCAAATTAGCGGTATCTACGAGCAGTACTTC; clone_size: .; v_call: TRBV14; d_call: .; j_call: TRBJ2-7
cdr3_aa: CSARDMDWPGKVDEQFF; cdr3_nt: TGCAGTGCTAGAGATATGGACTGGCCGGGGAAGGTTGATGAGCAGTTCTTC; clone_size: few; v_call: TRBV20-1; d_call: .; j_call: TRBJ2-1
cdr3_aa: CATQGPGANVLTF; cdr3_nt: TGTGCCACACAGGGCCCTGGGGCCAACGTCCTGACTTTC; clone_size: few; v_call: TRBV28; d_call: .; j_call: TRBJ2-6
cdr3_aa: CASSSGLAVRHEQFF; cdr3_nt: TGTGCCAGCAGCTCGGGACTAGCAGTCAGGCATGAGCAGTTCTTC; clone_size: few; v_call: TRBV7-9; d_call: TRBD2; j_call: TRBJ2-1
cdr3_aa: CASSLVRGQNYEQYF; cdr3_nt: TGTGCCAGCAGTTTAGTTCGAGGGCAGAACTACGAGCAGTACTTC; clone_size: .; v_call: TRBV28; d_call: .; j_call: TRBJ2-7
cdr3_aa: CSARDETSGIPLSYNEQFF; cdr3_nt: TGCAGTGCTAGAGATGAAACTAGCGGGATCCCCCTCTCCTACAATGAGCAGTTCTTC; clone_size: .; v_call: TRBV20-1; d_call: TRBD2; j_call: TRBJ2-1
cdr3_aa: CASSQAGVSGANVLTF; cdr3_nt: TGTGCCAGCAGCCAAGCAGGGGTCTCTGGGGCCAACGTCCTGACTTTC; clone_size: many; v_call: TRBV4-2; d_call: .; j_call: TRBJ2-6
cdr3_aa: CASSRGQGDQPQHF; cdr3_nt: TGTGCCAGCAGCCGCGGACAGGGAGATCAGCCCCAGCATTTT; clone_size: .; v_call: TRBV6-1; d_call: TRBD1; j_call: TRBJ1-5
cdr3_aa: CASSFEGLYEQYF; cdr3_nt: TGTGCCAGCAGTTTTGAGGGCTTATACGAGCAGTACTTC; clone_size: .; v_call: TRBV28; d_call: .; j_call: TRBJ2-7
cdr3_aa: CASSLYRGLLTGNTIYF; cdr3_nt: TGTGCCAGCAGCCTCTACAGGGGACTCCTCACTGGAAACACCATATATTTT; clone_size: .; v_call: TRBV5-6; d_call: TRBD1; j_call: TRBJ1-3
cdr3_aa: CASSQRGQGGNSPLHF; cdr3_nt: TGTGCCAGCAGCCAAAGAGGACAGGGCGGTAATTCACCCCTCCACTTT; clone_size: few; v_call: TRBV4-2; d_call: TRBD1; j_call: TRBJ1-6
cdr3_aa: CASSTSGSPTDTQYF; cdr3_nt: TGTGCCAGCAGCACTAGCGGATCTCCCACAGATACGCAGTATTTT; clone_size: many; v_call: TRBV21-1; d_call: .; j_call: TRBJ2-3
cdr3_aa: CSVPRIGSSGTGELFF; cdr3_nt: TGCAGCGTCCCTAGAATCGGGAGTAGTGGAACCGGGGAGCTGTTTTTT; clone_size: .; v_call: TRBV29-1; d_call: .; j_call: TRBJ2-2
cdr3_aa: CASTGDRSHNSPLHF; cdr3_nt: TGTGCCAGTACTGGGGACCGCTCCCATAATTCACCCCTCCACTTT; clone_size: few; v_call: TRBV19; d_call: .; j_call: TRBJ1-6
cdr3_aa: CATSGGPGELFF; cdr3_nt: TGTGCCACCAGTGGGGGCCCCGGGGAGCTGTTTTTT; clone_size: .; v_call: TRBV24-1; d_call: .; j_call: TRBJ2-2
cdr3_aa: CASSLGQLNTEAFF; cdr3_nt: TGCGCCAGCAGCTTGGGTCAGTTGAACACTGAAGCTTTCTTT; clone_size: many; v_call: TRBV12-3/TRBV12-4; d_call: .; j_call: TRBJ1-1
cdr3_aa: CASSLAMSGFVSGANVLTF; cdr3_nt: TGTGCTAGCAGCTTAGCGATGTCGGGGTTCGTCTCTGGGGCCAACGTCCTGACTTTC; clone_size: few; v_call: TRBV7-7; d_call: .; j_call: TRBJ2-6
cdr3_aa: CASSWGLAGMETQYF; cdr3_nt: TGTGCCAGCAGTTGGGGACTAGCGGGAATGGAGACCCAGTACTTC; clone_size: few; v_call: TRBV12-3/TRBV12-4; d_call: TRBD2; j_call: TRBJ2-5
cdr3_aa: CASRRSSGGETQYF; cdr3_nt: TGTGCCAGCAGGCGAAGTAGCGGGGGGGAGACCCAGTACTTC; clone_size: few; v_call: TRBV7-2; d_call: TRBD2; j_call: TRBJ2-5
cdr3_aa: CASSQVFQQGLKFRAGELFF; cdr3_nt: TGCGCCAGCAGCCAAGTCTTTCAACAGGGTCTGAAATTTAGGGCCGGGGAGCTGTTTTTT; clone_size: .; v_call: TRBV4-1; d_call: .; j_call: TRBJ2-2
cdr3_aa: CAWSVTGMYGYTF; cdr3_nt: TGTGCCTGGAGTGTAACCGGGATGTATGGCTACACCTTC; clone_size: few; v_call: TRBV30; d_call: .; j_call: TRBJ1-2